The next 8 T cell receptor beta chains were all read from a single sample in a study of T cell repertoires in cytomegalovirus infection. No antigen is known for these receptors. TCRdb called the reads again in MiXCR, with one record for every CDR3 protein. The sample has roughly 800,000 distinct CDR3 sequences, around 29% seen once. The input for sequencing was cultured CD8+ T cells from PBMCs, taken from culture after CMV antigen stimulation. The receptors derive from a human donor in good health (CMV status not recorded). Some clones in this sample may be carry-over from other donors' samples.

The chain uses TRBV6-1 and TRBJ2-5, with 9 bases matching TRBD1. Germline CDR1 and CDR2: MNHNS and SASEGT. There are 15 residues in the CDR3. Trimming at V came to 5 bases and at J to 2 bases, leaving 6 bases not matched to a gene. CDR3 sequence: CASSSLTGGQETQYF. In nucleotides, the CDR3 is TGTGCCAGCAGTTCCTTGACAGGGGGGCAAGAGACCCAGTACTTC.

The chain is built from TRBV5-5 and TRBJ1-5, with D perhaps matching TRBD1 (6 bases). The length of the CDR3 is 13 residues. V gave up 7 bases and J gave up 7 bases, with 15 bases separating them. CDR1 SGHKS and CDR2 YYEKEE come from the germline V gene (reference sequence). In DNA, the CDR3 is TGTGCCAGCGGGACACACATGAGGCAGCCCCAGCATTTT. Its protein product is CASGTHMRQPQHF.

CDR3 sequence reads: CASSQDLEGQTNEKLFF. As DNA, the CDR3 is TGTGCCAGCAGCCAGGATCTAGAAGGGCAAACTAATGAAAAACTGTTTTTT. This sequence joins TRBV3-1 and TRBJ1-4; no clear D. V was pared by 3 bases and J by 1 base, with 15 bases between. Germline values: CDR1 LGHDT, CDR2 YNNKEL (reference sequence). This CDR3 has 17 residues.

Ten or more counts support this clonotype. One end of the junction is discordant with germline, which a read error may explain. The rearrangement links TRBV4-1 to TRBJ1-1, with D tentatively TRBD1 (6 bases). The CDR3 is 13 amino acids. From germline, CDR1 is MGHRA and CDR2 YSYEKL. Here the CDR3 DNA reads TGTGCCAGCAGCCAAGGGGGGAACACTGAAGCTTTCTTT. Translation gives CASSQGGNTEAFF.

This clonotype was counted at least ten times. The V gene is TRBV7-2, the J gene TRBJ2-1; D possibly corresponds to TRBD1 (6 bases). The V end lost 5 bases, the J end lost 6 bases, and 14 bases lay between the germline ends. Germline CDR1 reads SGHTA; CDR2 reads FQGNSA. The CDR3 has 14 residues. CDR3 loop: CASSPPQGGNEQFF. In DNA form, the CDR3 reads TGTGCCAGCAGCCCCCCTCAAGGGGGCAATGAGCAGTTCTTC. The full variable domain, in which reference TRBV7-2 and TRBJ2-1 provide the parts outside the CDR3, is GAGVSQSPSNKVTEKGKDVELRCDPISGHTALYWYRQSLGQGLEFLIYFQGNSAPDKSGLPSDRFSAERTGGSVSTLTIQRTQQEDSAVYLCASSPPQGGNEQFFGPGTRLTVL.

This clonotype was counted ten times or more. Here the CDR3 reads CASSSPPEITQYF. DNA of the CDR3: TGTGCCAGCAGCTCACCGCCCGAAATTACGCAGTATTTT. This chain joins TRBV7-9 and TRBJ2-3; the D is unclear. The germline CDR1 and CDR2 sequences are SEHNR and FQNEAQ (reference sequence). The CDR3 has 13 residues. The ends were cut back, 4 bases at V and 8 bases at J, with 13 bases in the middle.

This clonotype was counted only a few times. V gene TRBV6-1 combines with J gene TRBJ2-3; D may match TRBD1 or TRBD2 (5 bases each). Trimming pared 6 bases from V and 2 bases from J, leaving 15 bases between. The V gene's germline CDR1 is MNHNS and CDR2 SASEGT. CDR3 length equals 15 residues. CDR3 coding DNA: TGTGCCAGCAGCCGACTGGGGACGACCACAGATACGCAGTATTTT. This encodes CASSRLGTTTDTQYF.

The rearrangement joins TRBV7-9 to TRBJ2-3; 10 bases match TRBD2. Germline loops: CDR1 SEHNR, CDR2 FQNEAQ (reference sequence). The CDR3 is made up of 18 amino acids. The ends lost 5 bases at V and 2 bases at J; junction bases unmatched: 13. The CDR3 DNA sequence: TGTGCCAGCAGCCCCCGACTAGGAGCGGGGGGGTCCACAGATACGCAGTATTTT. It specifies CASSPRLGAGGSTDTQYF.